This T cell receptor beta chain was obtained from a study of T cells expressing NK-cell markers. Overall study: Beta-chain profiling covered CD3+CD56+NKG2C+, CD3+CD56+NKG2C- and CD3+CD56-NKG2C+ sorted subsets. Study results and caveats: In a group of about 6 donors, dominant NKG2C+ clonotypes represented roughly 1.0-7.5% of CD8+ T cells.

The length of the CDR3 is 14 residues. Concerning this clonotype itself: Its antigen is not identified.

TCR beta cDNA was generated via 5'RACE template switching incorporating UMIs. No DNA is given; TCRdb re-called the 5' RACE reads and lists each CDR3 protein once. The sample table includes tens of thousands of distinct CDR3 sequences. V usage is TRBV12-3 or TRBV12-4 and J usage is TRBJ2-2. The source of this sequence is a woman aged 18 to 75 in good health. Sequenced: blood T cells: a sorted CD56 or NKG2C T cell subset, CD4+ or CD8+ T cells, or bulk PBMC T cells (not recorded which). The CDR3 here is CASSFLTHPGELFF.